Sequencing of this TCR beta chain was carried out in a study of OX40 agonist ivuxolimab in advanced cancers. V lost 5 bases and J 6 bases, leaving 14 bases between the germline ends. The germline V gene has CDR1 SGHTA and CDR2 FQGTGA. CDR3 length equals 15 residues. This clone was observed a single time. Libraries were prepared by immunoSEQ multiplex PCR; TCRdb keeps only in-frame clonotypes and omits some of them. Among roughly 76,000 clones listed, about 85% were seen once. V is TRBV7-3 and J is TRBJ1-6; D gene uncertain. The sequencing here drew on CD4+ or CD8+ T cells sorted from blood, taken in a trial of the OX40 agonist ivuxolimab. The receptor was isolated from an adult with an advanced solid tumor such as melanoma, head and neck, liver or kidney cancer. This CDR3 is CASSEDGISNSPLHF. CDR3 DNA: TGTGCCAGCAGCGAGGACGGGATTTCTAATTCACCCCTCCACTTT.